Detailed here is one T cell receptor (beta chain). What it recognizes is unknown. These data belong to a study of cytomegalovirus exposure and HLA in healthy donors. Findings of the study overall: According to the study, 160 or so TCR beta chains were cytomegalovirus-associated.

The CDR3 extends over 20 amino acids. V was trimmed by 0 bases and J by 0 bases, leaving 20 bases between them. Looked up from germline, CDR1 is LGHNA and CDR2 is YSLEER. The primer mix had 60 Vbeta and 13 Jbeta primers. The data were produced by immunoSEQ multiplex PCR, yet TCRdb's version contains in-frame clones alone and is incomplete. The profile shows under 110,000 clones, roughly 70% of them singletons. Sequenced: PBMCs. The receptor was derived from a male donor in good health and CMV-seropositive. The chain has TRBV4-3 and TRBJ2-2; possible D gene TRBD2, 6 bases. The CDR3, as DNA: TGCGCCAGCAGCCAAGACCAGCGGGTTCAGAGCCTCTCGAACACCGGGGAGCTGTTTTTT. Translating gives CASSQDQRVQSLSNTGELFF.